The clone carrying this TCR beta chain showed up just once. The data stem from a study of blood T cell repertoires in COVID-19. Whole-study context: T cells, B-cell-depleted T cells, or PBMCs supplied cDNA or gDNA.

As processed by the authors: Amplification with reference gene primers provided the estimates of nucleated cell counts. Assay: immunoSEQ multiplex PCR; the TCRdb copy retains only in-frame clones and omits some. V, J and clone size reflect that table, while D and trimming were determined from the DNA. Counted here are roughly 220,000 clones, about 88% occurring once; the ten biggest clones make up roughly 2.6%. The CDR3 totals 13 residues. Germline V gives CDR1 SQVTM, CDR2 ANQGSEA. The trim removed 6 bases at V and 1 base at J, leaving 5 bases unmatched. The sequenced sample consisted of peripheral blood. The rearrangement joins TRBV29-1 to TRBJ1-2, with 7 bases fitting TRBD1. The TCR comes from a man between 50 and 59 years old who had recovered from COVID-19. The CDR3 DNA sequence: TGCAGCGTCCCGGGACAGTATAACTATGGCTACACCTTC. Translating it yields CSVPGQYNYGYTF.